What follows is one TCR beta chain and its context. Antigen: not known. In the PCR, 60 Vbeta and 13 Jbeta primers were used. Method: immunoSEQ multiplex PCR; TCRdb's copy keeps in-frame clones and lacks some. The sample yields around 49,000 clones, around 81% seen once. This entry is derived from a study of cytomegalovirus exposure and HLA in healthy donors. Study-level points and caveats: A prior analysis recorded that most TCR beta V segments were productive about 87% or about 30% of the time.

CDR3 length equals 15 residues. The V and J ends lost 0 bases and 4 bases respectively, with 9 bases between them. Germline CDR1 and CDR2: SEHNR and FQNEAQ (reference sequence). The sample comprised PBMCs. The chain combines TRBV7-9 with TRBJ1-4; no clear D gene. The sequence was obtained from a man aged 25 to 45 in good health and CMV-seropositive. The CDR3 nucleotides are TGTGCCAGCAGCTTAGCGAGAGGAGTTAATGAAAAACTGTTTTTT. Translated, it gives CASSLARGVNEKLFF.